Following are 19 T cell receptor beta chains from one sample sequenced in a study of blood T cell repertoires in COVID-19. Clones were read by immunoSEQ multiplex PCR, and TCRdb kept only the in-frame ones, dropping some. This sample yields fewer than 85,000 clones, of which 74% are seen a single time; 2.5% to 3% belongs to the top ten. Sequenced input: peripheral blood. The source of these receptors is a human donor with acute or convalescent COVID-19. The donor label of this sample is uncertain.

By sample share, this clone is medium-sized (0.01 to 0.1%). This sequence joins TRBV2 and TRBJ2-7, with 9 bases aligning to TRBD1. Germline V lookup: CDR1 SNHLY, CDR2 FYNNEI. V lost 3 bases to trimming and J lost 3 bases; unmatched junction nucleotides: 3. The CDR3 runs to 14 residues. The CDR3 is CASSETGQGYEQYF. CDR3 sequence (DNA): TGTGCCAGCAGTGAGACGGGACAGGGCTACGAGCAGTACTTC. The variable domain in full, with the rest retrieved from reference TRBV2 and TRBJ2-7, is EPEVTQTPSHQVTQMGQEVILRCVPISNHLYFYWYRQILGQKVEFLVSFYNNEISEKSEIFDDQFSVERPDGSNFTLKIRSTKLEDSAMYFCASSETGQGYEQYFGPGTRLTVT.

V gene TRBV2 combines with J gene TRBJ2-5, with 8 bases matching TRBD1. J gave up 6 bases and V 5 bases, and 11 bases lay outside the gene matches. From germline, CDR1 is SNHLY and CDR2 FYNNEI. The CDR3 extends over 15 amino acids. The CDR3 spells CASSSEGQGKKTQYF. The CDR3 DNA is TGTGCCAGCAGTTCCGAAGGACAGGGAAAGAAGACCCAGTACTTC.

The chain recombines TRBV28 with TRBJ2-5, with 9 bases that match TRBD1. The CDR3 length is 16 residues. Germline CDR1 MDHEN, CDR2 SYDVKM. V shed 6 bases and J 5 bases; nucleotides not matched to a gene: 13. Here the CDR3 reads CASSGRGTGYVETQYF. CDR3 nucleotides: TGTGCCAGCAGCGGTCGAGGGACAGGGTATGTTGAGACCCAGTACTTC.

This sequence joins TRBV19 and TRBJ1-1, with D possibly being TRBD1 (5 bases). The V end lost 5 bases, the J end lost 3 bases, and 13 bases lay between the germline ends. Per germline, CDR1 LNHDA and CDR2 SQIVND (reference sequence). The CDR3 length is 14 residues. The DNA of the CDR3 is TGTGCCAGTAGTGCGGGAAGAGGGGACACTGAAGCTTTCTTT. Protein sequence: CASSAGRGDTEAFF.

The V call is TRBV5-4, the J call TRBJ2-2; TRBD2 aligns across 14 bases. V shed 4 bases, J shed 7 bases, and the junction held 9 bases outside the gene matches. Germline V lookup: CDR1 SGHNT, CDR2 YYREEE (reference sequence). This CDR3 region has 17 residues. The chain's CDR3 is CASSRGGTSGRGGELFF. The CDR3 DNA reads as TGTGCCAGCAGCCGGGGGGGGACTAGCGGGAGAGGCGGGGAGCTGTTTTTT.

This chain joins TRBV5-8 and TRBJ1-2; a possible D gene is TRBD1 (6 bases). The V and J ends lost 4 bases and 7 bases respectively, with 8 bases between them. Looked up from germline, CDR1 is SGHTS and CDR2 is YDEGEE. This CDR3 has 11 amino acids. The CDR3 coding sequence is TGTGCCAGCAGCACAGGGTTTGGCTACACCTTC. As protein: CASSTGFGYTF.

About this clone: An end of the junction differs from the germline gene, which may be a read error. The genes are TRBV6-1 and TRBJ1-5; D gene uncertain. Germline CDR1 and CDR2: MNHNS and SASEGT. CDR3 size: 14 residues. As DNA, the CDR3 is TGTGCCAGCAGTACTCCGGGGAGCAGTCAGCCCCAGCATTTT. It is translated as CASSTPGSSQPQHF.

This chain joins TRBV6-1 and TRBJ2-7, with D possibly being TRBD1 (7 bases). The CDR3 has 12 residues. V lost 6 bases and J lost 7, with 13 bases in between. Germline lookup yields CDR1 MNHNS and CDR2 SASEGT. CDR3 residues: CASSAGGREQYV. The CDR3, as DNA: TGTGCCAGCAGCGCAGGGGGGAGGGAGCAGTACGTC.

This clone was counted only a few times. This chain connects TRBV7-2 to TRBJ1-1, with 7 bases fitting TRBD1. The germline CDR1 and CDR2 sequences are SGHTA and FQGNSA. With V trimmed by 5 bases and J by 7 bases, 7 bases remained unmatched. This CDR3 contains 13 residues. CDR3 nucleotides: TGTGCCAGCAGCCAGGACAGGACCTTTGAAGCTTTCTTT. Translated, it gives CASSQDRTFEAFF.

The chain uses TRBV28 and TRBJ2-7, with 9 bases identical to TRBD1. The CDR3 has 14 amino acids. Germline V CDR1 and CDR2: MDHEN, SYDVKM. The V gene end was trimmed by 5 bases and the J gene end by 2 bases; junction bases not matched to a gene: 4. The DNA of the CDR3 is TGTGCCAGCAGTGACCGGACAGGGGCCTACGAGCAGTACTTC. This encodes CASSDRTGAYEQYF.

This clone was seen a few times. J is TRBJ1-1 and V is TRBV6-6, with D possibly matching TRBD1 (6 bases). V was trimmed by 6 bases and J by 5 bases, leaving 10 bases between them. CDR1 is MNHNY, CDR2 SVGAGI, per germline (reference sequence). The CDR3 runs to 12 residues. CDR3 amino acids: CASRTGLTEAFF. Written as DNA, the CDR3 is TGTGCCAGCAGGACAGGTCTTACTGAAGCTTTCTTT.

This clone was observed a handful of times. The rearrangement uses TRBV7-9 and TRBJ1-1; 8 nucleotides agree with TRBD1. Germline assignment: CDR1 SEHNR and CDR2 FQNEAQ (reference sequence). With 5 bases clipped from V and 4 bases from J, the junction kept 9 bases outside the gene matches. The CDR3 sequence is 15 residues long. The CDR3 reads CASSTGQGAGTEAFF. As DNA, the CDR3 is TGTGCCAGCAGCACCGGGCAGGGGGCGGGCACTGAAGCTTTCTTT. The full variable domain, rest sourced from reference TRBV7-9 and TRBJ1-1, is DTGVSQNPRHKITKRGQNVTFRCDPISEHNRLYWYRQTLGQGPEFLTYFQNEAQLEKSRLLSDRFSAERPKGSFSTLEIQRTEQGDSAMYLCASSTGQGAGTEAFFGQGTRLTVV.

The chain uses TRBV5-1 and TRBJ2-7; D gene unclear. The V and J ends lost 4 bases and 3 bases respectively, with 14 bases between them. The CDR3 is made up of 14 amino acids. Per the germline V gene, CDR1 is SGHRS and CDR2 is YFSETQ. In nucleotides, the CDR3 is TGCGCCAGCAGCATCGAGGTCAGAAACTACGAGCAGTACTTC. It specifies CASSIEVRNYEQYF.

The CDR3 sequence is CASSLGGVGKLFF. CDR3 nucleotides: TGCGCCAGCAGCTTGGGAGGAGTCGGAAAACTGTTTTTT. The chain recombines TRBV5-1 with TRBJ1-4; D uncertain. The CDR3 totals 13 residues. Trimming stripped 0 bases from V and 10 bases from J, with 10 bases between. Germline CDR1 reads SGHRS; CDR2 reads YFSETQ.

V is TRBV12-3 or TRBV12-4 and J is TRBJ1-1, with unresolved D. V was clipped by 4 bases and J by 4 bases, with 10 bases between them. The CDR3 runs to 13 residues. The CDR3 DNA sequence: TGTGCCAGCAGTTACTGGCGAGGCACTGAAGCTTTCTTT. It codes for CASSYWRGTEAFF.

The rearrangement links TRBV7-9 to TRBJ1-2; D is uncertain. The CDR3 runs to 17 residues. The V end lost 5 bases, the J end lost 4 bases, and 23 bases lay between the germline ends. CDR1 and CDR2 from the germline V gene are SEHNR and FQNEAQ (reference sequence). The CDR3 sequence is CASSPQSGITRAYGYTF. DNA of the CDR3: TGTGCCAGCAGCCCTCAATCGGGGATCACGAGGGCCTATGGCTACACCTTC.

The chain combines TRBV14 with TRBJ2-5; weak D call: TRBD2 (7 bases). Germline assignment: CDR1 SGHDN and CDR2 FVKESK. V shed 0 bases and J shed 7 bases, with 18 bases lying between them. The CDR3 is 16 residues long. Here the CDR3 DNA reads TGTGCCAGCAGCCAAGAGGCACGCGCGGGGGCCGGGACCCAGTACTTC. It codes for CASSQEARAGAGTQYF. Full variable domain (rest looked up from reference TRBV14 and TRBJ2-5): EAGVTQFPSHSVIEKGQTVTLRCDPISGHDNLYWYRRVMGKEIKFLLHFVKESKQDESGMPNNRFLAERTGGTYSTLKVQPAELEDSGVYFCASSQEARAGAGTQYFGPGTRLLVL.

The chain recombines TRBV2 with TRBJ2-1, with 7 bases fitting TRBD1. CDR1 is SNHLY, CDR2 FYNNEI, per germline. The CDR3 has 14 residues. The ends lost 6 bases at V and 6 bases at J; junction bases unmatched: 8. The CDR3 DNA sequence: TGTGCCAGCAGCCCCGACAGGGTAGGCAATGAGCAGTTCTTC. It is translated as CASSPDRVGNEQFF.

The gene calls are TRBV27 and TRBJ1-4; TRBD1 agrees at 9 bases. CDR3 length: 14 residues. In germline, CDR1 is MNHEY, CDR2 SMNVEV (reference sequence). After removal of 6 bases from V and 8 bases from J, the junction contained 7 bases not matched to a gene. The CDR3 sequence is CASSKQGAREKLFF. CDR3 coding DNA: TGTGCCAGCAGCAAACAGGGGGCGCGAGAAAAACTGTTTTTT.